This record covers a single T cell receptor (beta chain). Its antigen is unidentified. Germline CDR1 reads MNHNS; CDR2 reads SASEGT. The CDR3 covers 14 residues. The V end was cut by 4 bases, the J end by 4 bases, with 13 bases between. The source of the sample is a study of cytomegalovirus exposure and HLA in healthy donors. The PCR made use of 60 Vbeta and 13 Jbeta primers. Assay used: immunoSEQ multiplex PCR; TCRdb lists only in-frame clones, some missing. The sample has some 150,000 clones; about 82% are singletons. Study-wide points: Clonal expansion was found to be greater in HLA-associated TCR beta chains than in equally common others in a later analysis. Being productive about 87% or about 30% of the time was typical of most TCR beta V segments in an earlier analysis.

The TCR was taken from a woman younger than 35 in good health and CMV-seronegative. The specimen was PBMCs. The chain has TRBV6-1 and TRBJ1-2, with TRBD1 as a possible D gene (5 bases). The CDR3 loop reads CASSGPGVGYGYTF. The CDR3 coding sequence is TGTGCCAGCAGTGGGCCGGGGGTGGGCTATGGCTACACCTTC.